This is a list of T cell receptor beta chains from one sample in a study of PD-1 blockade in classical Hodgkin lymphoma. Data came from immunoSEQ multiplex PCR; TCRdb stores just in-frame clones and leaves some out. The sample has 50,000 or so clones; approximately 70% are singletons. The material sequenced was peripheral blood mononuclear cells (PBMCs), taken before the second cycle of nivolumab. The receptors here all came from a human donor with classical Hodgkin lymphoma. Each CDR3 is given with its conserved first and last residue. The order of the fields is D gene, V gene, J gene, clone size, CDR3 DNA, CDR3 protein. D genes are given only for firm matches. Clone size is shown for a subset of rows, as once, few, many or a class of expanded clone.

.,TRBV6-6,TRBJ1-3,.,TGTGCCAGCAGGCCATCCTCTGGAAACACCATATATTTT,CASRPSSGNTIYF
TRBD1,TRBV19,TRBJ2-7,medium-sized,TGTGCCAGTAGTACCAGGACAGGGGAAGTGGCATACGAGCAGTACTTC,CASSTRTGEVAYEQYF
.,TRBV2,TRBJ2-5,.,TGTGCCAGCAGTGGTAGGTTCGAAGAGACCCAGTACTTC,CASSGRFEETQYF
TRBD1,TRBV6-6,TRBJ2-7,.,TGTGCCAGCCGGGACAGGGGACCACCTTACGAGCAGTACTTC,CASRDRGPPYEQYF
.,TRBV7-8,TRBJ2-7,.,TGTGCCAGCAGCTTAGGGACACGGGAGCAGTACTTC,CASSLGTREQYF
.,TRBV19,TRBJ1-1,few,TGTGCCAGTAGTCCCGGACGGGTGAACACTGAAGCTTTCTTT,CASSPGRVNTEAFF
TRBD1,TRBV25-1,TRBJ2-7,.,TGTGCCAGCAGGGACAGGACGACCTACGAGCAGTACTTC,CASRDRTTYEQYF
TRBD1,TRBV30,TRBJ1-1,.,TGTGCCTGGAGTGCCCCTCCGGGACAGCCTGAAGCTTTCTTT,CAWSAPPGQPEAFF
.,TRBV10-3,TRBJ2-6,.,TGTGCCATCAGTGAGCCCGGGACCGGACCAAACGTCCTGACTTTC,CAISEPGTGPNVLTF
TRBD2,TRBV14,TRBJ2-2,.,TGTGCCAGCAGCCCGCTAGCGGTCCGAGACACCGGGGAGCTGTTTTTT,CASSPLAVRDTGELFF
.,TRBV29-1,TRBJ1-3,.,TGCAGCGTTGTTGACGGGGCAGGCGTCTCTGGAAACACCATATATTTT,CSVVDGAGVSGNTIYF